Listed below are T cell receptor beta chains from one sample, sequenced in a study of cytomegalovirus exposure and HLA in healthy donors. Here immunoSEQ multiplex PCR was the method, and the copy in TCRdb shows in-frame clones only, minus some. This sample has approximately 150,000 clones, with roughly 80% found just once. Sequenced input: PBMCs. The receptors originated from a woman in her twenties or thirties in good health and CMV-seronegative. Both conserved end residues are part of each CDR3. The D gene is left open where the match is weak. Clone size is given for some rows only: seen once, a few or many times, or a class if the clone is expanded.

D gene | clone size | J gene | V gene | CDR3 protein | CDR3 DNA
. | . | TRBJ1-2 | TRBV6-5 | CASTATAGLYGYTF | TGTGCCAGCACCGCGACAGCGGGCCTCTATGGCTACACCTTC
TRBD2 | . | TRBJ2-3 | TRBV27 | CAPRSGLAGDTQYF | TGTGCCCCGAGGTCCGGGCTAGCGGGAGATACGCAGTATTTT
TRBD2 | . | TRBJ2-1 | TRBV6-5 | CASRRLAGGDNEQFF | TGTGCCAGCAGGAGACTAGCGGGGGGAGACAATGAGCAGTTCTTC
. | . | TRBJ2-7 | TRBV6-1 | CASNWGESSYEQYF | TGTGCCAGCAATTGGGGGGAGAGCTCCTACGAGCAGTACTTC
. | . | TRBJ2-3 | TRBV6-1 | CASRSIDRDTQYF | TGTGCCAGCAGGTCAATAGACAGGGATACGCAGTATTTT
. | once | TRBJ1-1 | TRBV28 | CASSLWAGGNTEAFF | TGTGCCAGCAGTTTATGGGCCGGGGGGAACACTGAAGCTTTCTTT
. | once | TRBJ1-1 | TRBV7-2 | CASSLPTLNTEAFF | TGTGCCAGCAGCTTACCAACTTTGAACACTGAAGCTTTCTTT
. | few | TRBJ2-4 | TRBV7-3 | CASSWGGAGDKNIQYF | TGTGCCAGCAGCTGGGGGGGGGCGGGAGACAAAAACATTCAGTACTTC
. | once | TRBJ2-2 | TRBV19 | CASTSNTGELFF | TGTGCCAGTACCTCGAACACCGGGGAGCTGTTTTTT
TRBD1 | . | TRBJ1-6 | TRBV7-6 | CASSPGQGASPLHF | TGTGCCAGCTCACCGGGACAGGGGGCCTCACCCCTCCACTTT
. | . | TRBJ1-2 | TRBV30 | CAWSVLTRGGYTF | TGTGCCTGGAGTGTTCTAACCCGCGGGGGCTACACCTTC
TRBD1 | . | TRBJ1-1 | TRBV12-5 | CASGLVLGQGIKDTEAFF | TGTGCTAGTGGTTTGGTCCTGGGACAGGGGATAAAGGACACTGAAGCTTTCTTT
TRBD2 | once | TRBJ2-1 | TRBV7-8 | CASSLLEREFEQFF | TGTGCCAGCAGCTTATTGGAGCGGGAGTTTGAGCAGTTCTTC
. | few | TRBJ1-2 | TRBV9 | CASSFTGTHYGYTF | TGTGCCAGCAGCTTTACCGGGACACACTATGGCTACACCTTC
TRBD2 | . | TRBJ2-7 | TRBV30 | CACEGGLAGYEQYF | TGTGCTTGTGAGGGGGGACTAGCCGGATACGAGCAGTACTTC
. | . | TRBJ1-3 | TRBV7-9 | CASSWGGEPAGNTIYF | TGTGCCAGCAGCTGGGGGGGGGAACCGGCCGGAAACACCATATATTTT
TRBD1 | . | TRBJ2-7 | TRBV27 | CASSLQDRPYYEQYF | TGTGCCAGCAGTTTACAGGACAGGCCCTACTACGAGCAGTACTTC
. | . | TRBJ1-2 | TRBV2 | CASSESGYGYTF | TGTGCCAGCAGTGAGTCAGGGTATGGCTACACCTTC
. | . | TRBJ2-7 | TRBV5-1 | CASSLSGGSPYEQYF | TGCGCCAGCAGCTTGTCCGGCGGGTCCCCCTACGAGCAGTACTTC
. | . | TRBJ1-1 | TRBV2 | CASSGVRGTEAFF | TGTGCCAGCAGTGGGGTGCGAGGCACTGAAGCTTTCTTT
TRBD1 | once | TRBJ2-3 | TRBV7-9 | CASSLGRRDRGADTQYF | TGTGCCAGCAGCTTGGGCAGGAGGGACAGGGGGGCAGATACGCAGTATTTT
TRBD2 | . | TRBJ2-3 | TRBV5-6 | CASSLLTSGRSLDTQYF | TGTGCCAGCAGCTTGCTTACTAGCGGGAGATCCTTGGATACGCAGTATTTT
TRBD2 | few | TRBJ2-1 | TRBV28 | CASGRDTNEQFF | TGTGCCAGCGGGAGGGATACAAATGAGCAGTTCTTC
TRBD2 | . | TRBJ2-1 | TRBV10-1 | CASSEGASGVNEQFF | TGCGCCAGCAGTGAGGGAGCTAGCGGGGTAAATGAGCAGTTCTTC
TRBD2 | . | TRBJ2-7 | TRBV28 | CASSKAQSGTRGYEQYF | TGTGCCAGCAGCAAGGCTCAGTCCGGGACTAGAGGTTACGAGCAGTACTTC
. | . | TRBJ2-7 | TRBV10-1 | CASSSAYEQYF | TGCGCCAGCAGTTCAGCCTACGAGCAGTACTTC
. | . | TRBJ2-7 | TRBV4-3 | CASSHAHLREQYF | TGCGCCAGCAGCCATGCACACCTTCGCGAGCAGTACTTC
. | . | TRBJ1-3 | TRBV5-6 | CASSYSLLDRRSGNTIYF | TGTGCCAGCAGCTATAGTCTCCTAGACAGGCGCTCTGGAAACACCATATATTTT
TRBD1 | . | TRBJ1-1 | TRBV10-1 | CASSEPGTGPSVMNTEAFF | TGCGCCAGCAGTGAGCCCGGGACAGGACCCAGTGTTATGAACACTGAAGCTTTCTTT
TRBD1 | . | TRBJ1-1 | TRBV28 | CASSLPGQINTEAFF | TGTGCCAGCAGTTTGCCGGGACAGATTAACACTGAAGCTTTCTTT
. | . | TRBJ2-7 | TRBV21-1 | CASSPLSGDAYEQYF | TGTGCCAGCAGTCCTCTCAGCGGGGATGCCTACGAGCAGTACTTC
. | . | TRBJ2-1 | TRBV19 | CAITSGPGGGSHNEQFF | TGTGCCATCACATCCGGGCCCGGGGGCGGGAGTCACAATGAGCAGTTCTTC
. | . | TRBJ1-2 | TRBV29-1 | CSGQWQYGYTF | TGCAGCGGCCAGTGGCAGTATGGCTACACCTTC
. | . | TRBJ2-2 | TRBV7-6 | CASSRLSHTGELFF | TGTGCCAGCAGCCGACTTTCTCACACCGGGGAGCTGTTTTTT
TRBD2 | . | TRBJ2-3 | TRBV10-3 | CAISGGRADTQYF | TGTGCCATCAGTGGCGGGAGGGCAGATACGCAGTATTTT
TRBD2 | . | TRBJ2-5 | TRBV5-1 | CASSWTSVQQETQYF | TGCGCCAGCAGTTGGACTAGCGTACAGCAAGAGACCCAGTACTTC
TRBD1 | few | TRBJ1-2 | TRBV4-3 | CASSRLGQVNYGYTF | TGCGCCAGCAGCCGATTGGGACAGGTTAACTATGGCTACACCTTC
. | . | TRBJ1-1 | TRBV6-1 | CASSPSLPEAFF | TGTGCCAGCAGCCCCTCTCTCCCTGAAGCTTTCTTT
TRBD2 | few | TRBJ2-3 | TRBV2 | CASTLAEILTLPTQYF | TGTGCCAGCACCCTAGCGGAAATCCTAACCCTTCCTACGCAGTATTTT
. | . | TRBJ2-2 | TRBV5-4 | CASSLGPAARNTGELFF | TGTGCCAGCAGCTTAGGCCCAGCGGCCAGGAACACCGGGGAGCTGTTTTTT
TRBD1 | . | TRBJ2-2 | TRBV10-1 | CASSESSRGRTGELFF | TGCGCCAGCAGTGAGTCGAGCAGGGGGCGTACCGGGGAGCTGTTTTTT
TRBD2 | . | TRBJ2-2 | TRBV9 | CASSVGTSGAGELFF | TGTGCCAGCAGCGTAGGGACTAGCGGGGCCGGGGAGCTGTTTTTT
. | . | TRBJ2-7 | TRBV19 | CASSDRTYEQYF | TGTGCCAGTAGTGACAGAACCTACGAGCAGTACTTC
TRBD1 | . | TRBJ2-2 | TRBV30 | CAWSFGTGFGGELFF | TGTGCCTGGAGCTTCGGGACAGGGTTTGGCGGGGAGCTGTTTTTT
. | . | TRBJ1-3 | TRBV7-6 | CASSFVGSSGNTIYF | TGTGCCAGCAGCTTCGTGGGCTCCTCTGGAAACACCATATATTTT
. | . | TRBJ2-7 | TRBV6-1 | CASSEGLPGHGASYEQYF | TGTGCCAGCAGTGAAGGATTACCGGGACACGGGGCCTCCTACGAGCAGTACTTC
. | . | TRBJ1-5 | TRBV28 | CASSVYRAAGRQHF | TGTGCCAGCAGTGTTTACAGGGCAGCCGGCCGCCAGCATTTT
. | . | TRBJ2-7 | TRBV7-9 | CSSSFLRGPYEQYF | TGTTCCAGCAGTTTCCTCAGGGGACCCTACGAGCAGTACTTC
. | . | TRBJ2-7 | TRBV29-1 | CSASGIGRYEQYF | TGCAGCGCATCCGGGATTGGACGCTACGAGCAGTACTTC